This TCR beta chain appears in the sequencing data of a study of Ad26.COV2.S vaccination and SARS-CoV-2 variants. Study in general: A COV1001 Ad26.COV2.S trial-arm participant provided the sample.

The CDR3 loop spans 15 amino acids. The germline V gene encodes CDR1 SGHDT and CDR2 YYEEEE. The trim removed 4 bases at V and 1 base at J, leaving 6 bases unmatched. TCRdb's copy holds only in-frame clones and misses some; the assay was immunoSEQ multiplex PCR. The data contain approximately 300,000 clones, around four fifths of them singletons. Noted treatment: roughly 18 received Ad26.COV2.S at low or high dose, single or two shots; roughly five received placebo; per-sample allocation not given. Sampling happened 63 days after the first vaccine or placebo injection. Vaccination employed an Ad26 vector expressing the Wuhan-strain SARS-CoV-2 spike.

This sequence joins TRBV5-6 and TRBJ1-1; TRBD1 agrees at 8 bases. This receptor was obtained from a person between 18 and 65 years old who received the Ad26.COV2.S COVID-19 vaccine or a placebo. Sequencing was performed on peripheral blood, taken in a trial of Ad26.COV2.S vaccine versus placebo. The DNA of the CDR3 is TGTGCCAGCAGCCTGACAGGGGATAAGAACACTGAAGCTTTCTTT. Protein: CASSLTGDKNTEAFF.